The next 6 T cell receptor beta chains were all read from a single sample in a study of shared clonotypes between healthy human individuals. Some clones are missing from TCRdb's copy, which holds only in-frame ones; the method was immunoSEQ multiplex PCR. The sample records 2 million to 2.5 million clones, just under 95% being singletons. The sequencing input was naive CD4+ T cells from PBMCs. Subset here: CD45RA+ positively selected. These receptors were collected from a man aged 18 to 30 in good health. Some clones in this sample may be carry-over from other donors' samples.

V and J are TRBV7-3 and TRBJ1-2; possibly TRBD1 for D (5 bases). V was clipped by 0 bases and J by 3 bases, with 11 bases between them. This CDR3 region has 15 residues. The germline V gene has CDR1 SGHTA and CDR2 FQGTGA. CDR3 in DNA: TGTGCCAGCAGCTTAACCGGCAGGGACCACTATGGCTACACCTTC. Amino acids: CASSLTGRDHYGYTF.

Concerning this clone: Other DNA sequences in the same sample also yield this CDR3. The rearrangement uses TRBV14 and TRBJ1-1, with D hard to call. V was pared by 4 bases and J by 4 bases, with 7 bases between. The CDR3 has 12 amino acids. Germline-derived CDR1 and CDR2 are SGHDN and FVKESK. CDR3 sequence (DNA): TGTGCCAGCAGCCCGCAGAGCACTGAAGCTTTCTTT. Amino acids: CASSPQSTEAFF.

The chain links TRBV5-1 to TRBJ2-2, with D unresolved. The CDR3 has 13 residues. V was cut by 1 base and J by 3 bases, with 4 bases left in between. Germline assignment: CDR1 SGHRS and CDR2 YFSETQ. CDR3 nucleotide sequence: TGCGCCAGCAGCTTGCTGCACACCGGGGAGCTGTTTTTT. Its protein is CASSLLHTGELFF.

In DNA form, the CDR3 reads TGTGCTAGTGGCCCGACTGCAACCGGGGAGCTGTTTTTT. This gives the protein CASGPTATGELFF. The chain is built from TRBV12-5 and TRBJ2-2; unclear D gene. V was pared by 6 bases and J by 5 bases, with 10 bases between. Germline CDR1 LGHNT, CDR2 FRNRAP. There are 13 residues in the CDR3.

Points on this clone: This CDR3 is also generated by other DNA sequences in the sample. The V call is TRBV6-5, the J call TRBJ2-3; the match to TRBD1 covers 7 bases. With V trimmed by 6 bases and J by 4 bases, 4 bases remained unmatched. Germline loops: CDR1 MNHEY, CDR2 SVGAGI. This CDR3 is 13 amino acids long. CDR3 in DNA: TGTGCCAGCAGACCCACAGGGGCAGATACGCAGTATTTT. It codes for CASRPTGADTQYF.

In its sample, this clone was seen once. The rearrangement links TRBV28 to TRBJ2-5, with 9 bases fitting TRBD2. Germline V gene lookup returns CDR1 MDHEN and CDR2 SYDVKM. The trim removed 8 bases at V and 5 bases at J, leaving 12 bases unmatched. The CDR3 loop spans 15 amino acids. CDR3 in amino acids: CASSTWAGGGETQYF. CDR3 bases: TGTGCCAGCTCGACCTGGGCGGGAGGGGGTGAGACCCAGTACTTC.